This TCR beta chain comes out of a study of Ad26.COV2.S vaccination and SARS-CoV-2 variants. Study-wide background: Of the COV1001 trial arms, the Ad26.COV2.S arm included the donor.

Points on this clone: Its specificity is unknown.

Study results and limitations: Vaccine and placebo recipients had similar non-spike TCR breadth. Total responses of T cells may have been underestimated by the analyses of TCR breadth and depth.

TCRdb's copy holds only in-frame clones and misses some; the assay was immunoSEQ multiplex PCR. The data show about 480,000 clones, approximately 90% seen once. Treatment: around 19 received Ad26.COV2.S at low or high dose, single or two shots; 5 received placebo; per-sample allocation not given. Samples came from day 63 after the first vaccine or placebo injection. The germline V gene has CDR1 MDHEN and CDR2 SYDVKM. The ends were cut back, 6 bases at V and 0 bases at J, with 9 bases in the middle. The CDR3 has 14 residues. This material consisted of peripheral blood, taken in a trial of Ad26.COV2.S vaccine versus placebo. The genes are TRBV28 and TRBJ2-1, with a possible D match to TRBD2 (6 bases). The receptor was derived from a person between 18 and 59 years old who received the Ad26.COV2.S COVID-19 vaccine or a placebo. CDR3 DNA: TGTGCCAGCAGGGTCGGGGGCTCCTACAATGAGCAGTTCTTC. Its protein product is CASRVGGSYNEQFF. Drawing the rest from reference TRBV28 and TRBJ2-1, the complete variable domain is DVKVTQSSRYLVKRTGEKVFLECVQDMDHENMFWYRQDPGLGLRLIYFSYDVKMKEKGDIPEGYSVSREKKERFSLILESASTNQTSMYLCASRVGGSYNEQFFGPGTRLTVL.